The 27 T cell receptor beta chains below come from one sample, sequenced in a study of beta chain features in type 1 diabetes. Study-level results: Patients with Type 1 diabetes showed moderately but significantly shorter TCRB CDR3s in all four CD4+ subsets.

Their recognized antigens are unknown. As every portion of the isolated RNA was reverse transcribed, the sequencing read expressed TCRB transcripts. Here immunoSEQ multiplex PCR was the method, and the copy in TCRdb shows in-frame clones only, minus some. The sample contains about 740,000 clones, under 15% of which appear only once. Sequencing was done on a sample of naive CD4+ T cells from blood. The receptors originated from a man younger than 35 with type 1 diabetes.

Notes on this clone: The same CDR3 also results from other DNA sequences found in this sample. The rearrangement uses TRBV5-1 and TRBJ2-2, with D unclear. Germline V lookup: CDR1 SGHRS, CDR2 YFSETQ. The CDR3 is made up of 13 amino acids. V dropped 0 bases and J dropped 4 bases, with 4 bases sitting between them. In nucleotides, the CDR3 is TGCGCCAGCAGCTTGGCCACCACCGGGGAGCTGTTTTTT. This sequence encodes CASSLATTGELFF.

This clone was recorded a few times. The gene calls are TRBV5-1 and TRBJ1-5, with D possibly TRBD1 on 6 matching bases. The CDR3 sequence is 13 residues long. The germline V gene has CDR1 SGHRS and CDR2 YFSETQ. Trimming took off 4 bases at V and 5 bases at J, with 10 bases between the two ends. The CDR3 coding sequence is TGCGCCAGCAGCGTGGACAGTGATCAGCCCCAGCATTTT. It codes for CASSVDSDQPQHF. Using reference TRBV5-1 and TRBJ1-5 for the parts outside the CDR3, the full variable domain is KAGVTQTPRYLIKTRGQQVTLSCSPISGHRSVSWYQQTPGQGLQFLFEYFSETQRNKGNFPGRFSGRQFSNSRSEMNVSTLELGDSALYLCASSVDSDQPQHFGDGTRLSIL.

Only a few counts were recorded for this clone. The V call is TRBV30, the J call TRBJ2-1, with D tentatively TRBD1 (6 bases). V lost 4 bases to trimming and J lost 1 base, with 17 bases between them. This CDR3 is built from 16 residues. Germline V gene sequence: CDR1 GTSNPN, CDR2 SVGIG (reference sequence). The CDR3 reads CAWKERTDKSYNEQFF. CDR3 in DNA: TGTGCCTGGAAGGAACGGACAGATAAATCCTACAATGAGCAGTTCTTC.

The chain carries TRBV30 and TRBJ2-7, with 9 bases fitting TRBD1. This CDR3 comprises 17 residues. Losses at the gene ends were 2 bases for V and 0 bases for J; bases not matched to a gene: 11. Per the germline V gene, CDR1 is GTSNPN and CDR2 is SVGIG (reference sequence). CDR3 sequence (DNA): TGTGCCTGGAGTTCTGGACAGGGGATGCCGAGCTCCTACGAGCAGTACTTC. This gives the protein CAWSSGQGMPSSYEQYF.

This CDR3 is CASSLGQGYNEQFF. CDR3 DNA sequence: TGTGCCAGCAGCCTGGGACAGGGGTACAATGAGCAGTTCTTC. V is TRBV7-2 and J is TRBJ2-1, with 10 bases fitting TRBD1. Looked up from germline, CDR1 is SGHTA and CDR2 is FQGNSA. V shed 5 bases, J shed 4 bases, and the junction held 2 bases outside the gene matches. CDR3 length equals 14 residues.

The chain links TRBV7-9 to TRBJ2-1, with TRBD2 matching over 9 bases. The germline CDR1 and CDR2 sequences are SEHNR and FQNEAQ (reference sequence). CDR3 size: 18 residues. V was pared by 0 bases and J by 3 bases, with 9 bases of the junction left unmatched. CDR3 nucleotide sequence: TGTGCCAGCAGCTTAGCGACGGCTAGCGGGGCAAACTACAATGAGCAGTTCTTC. It is translated as CASSLATASGANYNEQFF.

This clone turned up a few times. The chain is built from TRBV10-3 and TRBJ2-3; D is ambiguous. V was cut by 4 bases and J by 2 bases, with 7 bases left in between. CDR1 and CDR2 (germline): ENHRY, SYGVKD. The CDR3 loop spans 13 amino acids. The CDR3 protein is CAISVRVTDTQYF. The CDR3 DNA reads as TGTGCCATCAGTGTCCGGGTCACAGATACGCAGTATTTT.

The chain employs TRBV13 and TRBJ2-1; D possibly uses TRBD1 or TRBD2 (6 bases each). The CDR3 length is 12 residues. CDR1 is PRHDT and CDR2 is FYEKMQ in the germline V gene (reference sequence). V was shortened by 5 bases and J by 9 bases, with 11 bases between the two germline ends. The CDR3 sequence: CASSEEGGEQFF. DNA for the CDR3: TGTGCCAGCAGCGAAGAGGGGGGTGAGCAGTTCTTC.

The CDR3 sequence is CASSLAPFPLLAVNTGELFF. The DNA for the CDR3 is TGTGCCAGCAGCTTAGCTCCTTTCCCCCTACTAGCGGTCAACACCGGGGAGCTGTTTTTT. The chain couples TRBV11-3 to TRBJ2-2; the match to TRBD2 covers 8 bases. V lost 1 base and J lost 2; bases outside the gene matches: 15. Germline V gene data show CDR1 as SGHNT and CDR2 as YENEEA. The CDR3 is 20 amino acids.

This clone was seen a handful of times. The V and J genes are TRBV5-6 and TRBJ2-6; D remains ambiguous. The CDR3 runs to 15 residues. Looked up from germline, CDR1 is SGHDT and CDR2 is YYEEEE. Between the trimmed V and J ends, which lost 6 bases and 0 bases, there was a span of 10 bases. The CDR3 sequence is CASNPLISGANVLTF. CDR3 coding DNA: TGTGCCAGCAACCCCTTGATCTCTGGGGCCAACGTCCTGACTTTC.

The rearrangement joins TRBV29-1 to TRBJ1-1; D call uncertain. The germline CDR1 and CDR2 sequences are SQVTM and ANQGSEA. The V and J ends lost 5 bases and 8 bases respectively, with 15 bases between them. The CDR3 length is 12 residues. CDR3 sequence reads: CSVLRAGTEAFF. CDR3 coding DNA: TGCAGCGTTTTGAGGGCCGGAACGGAAGCTTTCTTT. Variable domain in full (rest from reference TRBV29-1 and TRBJ1-1): SAVISQKPSRDICQRGTSLTIQCQVDSQVTMMFWYRQQPGQSLTLIATANQGSEATYESGFVIDKFPISRPNLTFSTLTVSNMSPEDSSIYLCSVLRAGTEAFFGQGTRLTVV.

This clone was recorded a few times. The chain uses TRBV5-4 and TRBJ2-5, with 10 bases identical to TRBD2. Looked up from germline, CDR1 is SGHNT and CDR2 is YYREEE (reference sequence). The CDR3 has 15 residues. With V trimmed by 4 bases and J by 7 bases, 10 bases remained unmatched. As DNA, the CDR3 is TGTGCCAGCAGCCCCGGGACTAGCGCACCGGGGACCCAGTACTTC. Amino acid sequence: CASSPGTSAPGTQYF.

V gene TRBV30 combines with J gene TRBJ2-7; D is ambiguous. The CDR3 has 15 amino acids. Germline V gene data show CDR1 as GTSNPN and CDR2 as SVGIG (reference sequence). V dropped 0 bases and J dropped 3 bases, with 15 bases sitting between them. The CDR3 region is CAWSVPGPLNYEQYF. CDR3 coding DNA: TGTGCCTGGAGTGTACCGGGTCCCCTGAACTACGAGCAGTACTTC.

This clone was observed a handful of times. The gene calls are TRBV2 and TRBJ1-1; maybe TRBD1 (5 bases). Trimming took off 4 bases at V and 1 base at J, with 10 bases between the two ends. Germline CDR1 is SNHLY and CDR2 is FYNNEI. CDR3 length: 14 amino acids. CDR3 protein: CASSVNGANTEAFF. The DNA for the CDR3 is TGTGCCAGCAGTGTAAACGGGGCGAACACTGAAGCTTTCTTT.

This clone was observed a handful of times. The chain couples TRBV5-1 to TRBJ1-1; tentative D call: TRBD1 (5 bases). V lost 3 bases and J lost 4, with 16 bases in between. The CDR3 extends over 15 amino acids. CDR1 is SGHRS and CDR2 is YFSETQ in the germline V gene. The CDR3 sequence is CASSSLQEGGTEAFF. As DNA, the CDR3 is TGCGCCAGCAGCTCCCTACAGGAGGGCGGCACTGAAGCTTTCTTT.

The CDR3 DNA sequence: TGTGCCAGCAGCTCCAATACCGGGACGCAAGAGACCCAGTACTTC. Translated, it gives CASSSNTGTQETQYF. This chain uses TRBV11-2 with TRBJ2-5; either TRBD1 or TRBD2 may fit D (5 bases each). The CDR3 has 15 amino acids. Germline values: CDR1 SGHAT, CDR2 FQNNGV. The germline V and J ends were trimmed by 4 bases and 2 bases, with 14 bases remaining between them.

Only a few counts were recorded for this clone. V is TRBV19 and J is TRBJ1-1, with 7 nucleotides matching TRBD1. Germline V gives CDR1 LNHDA, CDR2 SQIVND (reference sequence). The V and J ends lost 6 bases and 6 bases, in that order; junction bases with no gene match: 7. This CDR3 spans 13 amino acids. CDR3 amino acids: CASRPTGEAEAFF. DNA of the CDR3: TGTGCCAGTAGGCCTACAGGGGAGGCTGAAGCTTTCTTT.

This clone was picked up a small number of times. The V call is TRBV7-6, the J call TRBJ2-3; 8 nucleotides align to TRBD1. The CDR3 sequence is 14 residues long. V dropped 5 bases and J dropped 5; count of bases not matched to a gene: 6. The V gene's germline CDR1 is SGHVS and CDR2 FNYEAQ. CDR3: CASSPWTGKDTQYF. In DNA form, the CDR3 reads TGTGCCAGCAGCCCGTGGACAGGGAAAGATACGCAGTATTTT.

The V and J genes are TRBV23-1 and TRBJ1-3, with 10 bases aligning to TRBD1. TRBV23-1 is treated as an ORF (open reading frame) with a function not yet certain. The CDR3 consists of 15 residues. V was pared by 6 bases and J by 8 bases, with 10 bases of the junction left unmatched. Here the CDR3 reads CASSHTGTGAHTIYF. DNA of the CDR3: TGCGCCAGCAGCCATACAGGGACAGGGGCCCACACCATATATTTT.

The chain carries TRBV19 and TRBJ2-7, with D perhaps TRBD1 (5 bases). This CDR3 is built from 13 residues. Germline V gene sequence: CDR1 LNHDA, CDR2 SQIVND (reference sequence). Trimming cost V 3 bases and J 3 bases, with 9 bases left between them. The CDR3 spells CASSMGRDYEQYF. The CDR3 DNA reads TGTGCCAGTAGTATGGGCAGGGACTACGAGCAGTACTTC.

This chain connects TRBV30 to TRBJ2-7, with no clear D. With 2 bases removed from V and 1 base from J, the gap between germline ends came to 9 bases. Germline lookup yields CDR1 GTSNPN and CDR2 SVGIG (reference sequence). The length of the CDR3 is 13 residues. The CDR3 sequence: CAWSPYSSYEQYF. Written as DNA, the CDR3 is TGTGCCTGGAGTCCCTATTCGTCCTACGAGCAGTACTTC.

This clone turned up a few times. This chain uses TRBV21-1 with TRBJ1-5. TRBV21-1 is a pseudogene. This CDR3 is 11 amino acids long. CDR3 in amino acids: CASSFNQPQHF. CDR3 nucleotides: TGTGCCAGCAGTTTTAATCAGCCCCAGCATTTT.

The J gene is TRBJ2-5, the V gene TRBV7-2; the D is unclear. The CDR3 has 13 residues. Trimming removed 1 base at V and 5 bases at J, with 8 bases between. CDR1 and CDR2 (germline): SGHTA, FQGNSA. The DNA for the CDR3 is TGTGCCAGCAGCTTAGTTCCATCCGAGACCCAGTACTTC. Its translation is CASSLVPSETQYF.

V gene TRBV4-2 combines with J gene TRBJ1-6, with TRBD1 matching 7 bases. V dropped 0 bases and J dropped 7; count of bases not matched to a gene: 3. Germline-derived CDR1 and CDR2 are LGHNA and YNFKEQ. The CDR3 consists of 15 residues. CDR3: CASSQESGGNSPLHF. Written as DNA, the CDR3 is TGTGCCAGCAGCCAAGAATCAGGGGGGAATTCACCCCTCCACTTT.

The rearrangement joins TRBV29-1 to TRBJ2-2; D gene ambiguous. V shed 6 bases and J shed 0 bases, with 11 bases lying between them. The CDR3 has 14 residues. CDR1 is SQVTM, CDR2 ANQGSEA, per germline. The CDR3 here is CSVGLIPNTGELFF. The CDR3 DNA reads as TGCAGCGTAGGGTTGATACCGAACACCGGGGAGCTGTTTTTT.

This clone was counted a few times. J is TRBJ2-2 and V is TRBV11-2, with TRBD2 matching over 7 bases. The length of the CDR3 is 16 residues. Losses at the gene ends were 5 bases for V and 0 bases for J; bases not matched to a gene: 6. CDR1 SGHAT and CDR2 FQNNGV come from the germline V gene. The DNA for the CDR3 is TGTGCCAGCAGCCTCGGACTAGTTTCGAACACCGGGGAGCTGTTTTTT. It specifies CASSLGLVSNTGELFF.

Note on this clone: Other DNA sequences in this sample translate to the same CDR3. This chain links TRBV10-3 with TRBJ1-1, with D uncertain. V lost 4 bases and J lost 4, with 4 bases in between. In germline, CDR1 is ENHRY, CDR2 SYGVKD. The CDR3 length is 11 residues. CDR3 amino acids: CAISGATEAFF. The CDR3 bases are TGTGCCATCAGTGGAGCCACTGAAGCTTTCTTT.